This is a list of T cell receptor beta chains from one sample in a study. TCRdb re-derived calls from the RT-PCR reads in MiXCR, one entry per CDR3 protein. The sample gives more than 600,000 distinct CDR3 sequences, over 12% of which show up once; 3% to 4.5% is in the top ten. Specimen: memory CD4+ T cells from blood. All receptors come from a female donor in good health, serving as a healthy control. CDR3s include the opening cysteine and the closing phenylalanine or tryptophan. The D gene is left open where the match is weak. Only some rows state a clone size, as once, few, many or a class for expanded clones.

V gene	clone size	D gene	J gene	CDR3 protein	CDR3 DNA
TRBV20-1	many	NA	TRBJ1-6	CSARDSGTGLRDSPLHF	TGCAGTGCTAGAGATTCCGGGACGGGATTAAGAGATTCACCCCTCCACTTT
TRBV4-1	many	TRBD2	TRBJ2-2	CASRWTSGTGELFF	TGCGCCAGCAGGTGGACTAGCGGGACCGGGGAGCTGTTTTTT
TRBV5-1	many	NA	TRBJ2-1	CASSLQDPGPVDEQFF	TGCGCCAGCAGTCTACAAGACCCCGGCCCTGTCGATGAGCAGTTCTTC
TRBV12-3/TRBV12-4	NA	NA	TRBJ2-5	CASSWSGPPETQYF	TGTGCCAGCAGCTGGAGTGGCCCTCCGGAGACCCAGTACTTC
TRBV4-2	NA	NA	TRBJ1-4	CASSPTGTTGEKLFF	TGTGCCAGCAGCCCTACCGGGACAACGGGGGAAAAACTGTTTTTT
TRBV20-1	NA	NA	TRBJ2-1	CSARKGLGYNEQFF	TGCAGTGCTAGAAAGGGGTTAGGCTACAATGAGCAGTTCTTC
TRBV4-3	NA	NA	TRBJ2-7	CASSQIALSYEQYF	TGCGCCAGCAGCCAAATTGCGCTATCCTACGAGCAGTACTTC
TRBV10-3	NA	NA	TRBJ1-1	CAISESGSTEAFF	TGTGCCATCAGTGAGTCTGGGTCCACTGAAGCTTTCTTT
TRBV7-9	NA	TRBD1	TRBJ1-4	CASSATGAGFDEKLFF	TGTGCCAGCAGCGCCACAGGGGCGGGTTTCGATGAAAAACTGTTTTTT
TRBV4-1	NA	TRBD2	TRBJ2-1	CASSQEPAGGHYEQFF	TGCGCCAGCAGCCAAGAGCCAGCGGGAGGGCACTATGAGCAGTTCTTC
TRBV6-5	NA	NA	TRBJ2-7	CASSPPGAPHEQYF	TGTGCCAGCAGTCCGCCGGGGGCCCCCCACGAGCAGTACTTC
TRBV20-1	few	TRBD2	TRBJ2-3	CSAIAGGGGTDTQYF	TGCAGTGCTATAGCGGGGGGAGGCGGCACAGATACGCAGTATTTT
TRBV5-1	many	TRBD2	TRBJ2-1	CASSLGTSGRHSSYNEQFF	TGCGCCAGCAGCTTGGGGACTAGCGGGAGGCATAGCTCCTACAATGAGCAGTTCTTC
TRBV18	few	NA	TRBJ2-1	CASSPGGNSYNEQFF	TGTGCCAGCTCACCGGGGGGAAACTCCTACAATGAGCAGTTCTTC
TRBV4-2	NA	TRBD1	TRBJ1-5	CASSMGGQGRQPQHF	TGTGCCAGCAGCATGGGAGGACAGGGACGTCAGCCCCAGCATTTT
TRBV7-2	many	NA	TRBJ2-1	CASSLAREQFF	TGTGCCAGCAGCTTAGCCCGTGAGCAGTTCTTC
TRBV12-3/TRBV12-4	NA	TRBD2	TRBJ2-5	CASSFQLAGNQETQYF	TGTGCCAGCAGTTTTCAGCTAGCGGGCAACCAAGAGACCCAGTACTTC
TRBV29-1	many	TRBD1	TRBJ2-1	CSVEDYRGSISGQFF	TGCAGCGTTGAAGATTACAGGGGTTCTATATCAGGGCAGTTCTTC
TRBV29-1	NA	NA	TRBJ2-5	CSVVPRGETQYF	TGCAGCGTTGTTCCTAGGGGGGAGACCCAGTACTTC
TRBV20-1	many	TRBD1	TRBJ1-2	CSARELQGWNYGYTF	TGCAGTGCTAGAGAACTACAGGGGTGGAACTATGGCTACACCTTC
TRBV10-3	many	TRBD2	TRBJ2-7	CAISGTSGASYEQYF	TGTGCCATCAGTGGGACTAGCGGGGCATCCTACGAGCAGTACTTC
TRBV30	NA	TRBD2	TRBJ2-5	CAWRGLAKTQYF	TGTGCCTGGAGGGGACTAGCGAAGACCCAGTACTTC
TRBV24-1	NA	TRBD1	TRBJ1-1	CATSDTGTGTTEAFF	TGTGCCACCAGTGATACCGGGACAGGGACCACTGAAGCTTTCTTT
TRBV18	NA	NA	TRBJ2-5	CASSPPVGETQYF	TGTGCCAGCTCACCACCTGTTGGAGAGACCCAGTACTTC
TRBV28	NA	NA	TRBJ2-7	CASTQGGPGTYEQYF	TGTGCCAGCACCCAGGGGGGGCCCGGAACCTACGAGCAGTACTTC
TRBV6-6	few	TRBD2	TRBJ2-5	CASNLAGPGETQYF	TGTGCCAGCAATTTAGCGGGGCCGGGGGAGACCCAGTACTTC
TRBV6-1	many	NA	TRBJ1-5	CASSEFQANQPQHF	TGTGCCAGCAGTGAATTCCAGGCTAATCAGCCCCAGCATTTT
TRBV10-3	few	NA	TRBJ2-7	CAISEGSYEQYF	TGTGCCATCAGTGAGGGATCCTACGAGCAGTACTTC
TRBV20-1	NA	NA	TRBJ2-3	CSARGGRGGQTDTQYF	TGCAGTGCTAGAGGGGGGCGCGGCGGCCAGACAGATACGCAGTATTTT
TRBV6-5	many	TRBD2	TRBJ2-7	CASMASGNEQYF	TGTGCCAGCATGGCTAGCGGGAACGAGCAGTACTTC
TRBV15	many	TRBD2	TRBJ2-5	CATCLAGGETQYF	TGTGCCACCTGCCTAGCGGGAGGAGAGACCCAGTACTTC
TRBV14	once	NA	TRBJ1-5	CASSKTGFNQPQHF	TGTGCCAGCAGCAAAACAGGGTTCAATCAGCCCCAGCATTTT
TRBV10-3	many	TRBD2	TRBJ2-2	CAIRPGLAETGELFF	TGTGCCATCAGACCGGGACTAGCGGAGACCGGGGAGCTGTTTTTT
TRBV7-9	many	NA	TRBJ2-1	CASSQNNEQFF	TGTGCCAGCAGCCAAAACAACGAGCAGTTCTTC
TRBV13	NA	NA	TRBJ2-3	CASSAGYQGDTQYF	TGTGCCAGCAGCGCAGGGTACCAAGGAGATACGCAGTATTTT
TRBV6-6	many	NA	TRBJ1-5	CASSYGRGGNQPQHF	TGTGCCAGCAGTTACGGCAGGGGTGGCAATCAGCCCCAGCATTTT